The TCR beta chain under discussion was sequenced for a study of cytomegalovirus exposure and HLA in healthy donors. About the study: Of roughly 400 genotyped donors, 81% grouped in the Caucasian-associated ancestry cluster.

Study results and limitations: Associated with cytomegalovirus, according to the listing, were 150 to 200 TCR beta chains. More clonal expansion characterized HLA-associated TCR beta chains than equally common others in a later analysis. Reportedly, a later analysis found an Asian-associated ancestry cluster had fewer N-insertions than the roughly 630-donor mean.

Germline CDR1 SGHNT, CDR2 YYREEE (reference sequence). This CDR3 is built from 16 residues. The primer mix had 60 Vbeta and 13 Jbeta primers. The method was immunoSEQ multiplex PCR; TCRdb's version includes in-frame clones alone and lacks a portion of them. This table has 170,000 or so clones, around 77% appearing once. Notes on this clone: The antigen remains undetermined.

This chain connects TRBV5-4 to TRBJ2-5, with a weak D call TRBD1 (7 bases). The J call is doubtful: the DNA matches TRBJ2-7 better. The source is a woman in her fifties or sixties in good health and CMV-seropositive. Specimen: PBMCs. The CDR3, as DNA: TGTGCCAGCAGCTTGATATCCCCAGGGGGGTTCTACGAGCAGTACTTC. Translated: CASSLISPGGFYEQYF.